This T cell receptor beta chain was observed in a study of cytomegalovirus exposure and HLA in healthy donors. Details on this clone: Its antigen is unidentified.

The V and J ends lost 3 bases and 4 bases, in that order; junction bases with no gene match: 7. The length of the CDR3 is 17 residues. Germline lookup yields CDR1 SGDLS and CDR2 YYNGEE. Regarding the study as a whole: Later genetic work tied a missense DCLRE1C variant to beta-chain V and J trimming.

The PCR had 60 Vbeta and 13 Jbeta primers. Using immunoSEQ multiplex PCR, the repertoire was profiled, and TCRdb retains in-frame clones only, with some absent. The sample lists 150,000 to 200,000 clones; approximately 84% were seen once. This TCR was sampled from a man aged 18 to 29 in good health and CMV-seropositive. Specimen: PBMCs. The chain employs TRBV9 and TRBJ2-5; the match to TRBD2 covers 15 bases. The CDR3 reads CASSEGMGLAGGETQYF. The CDR3 nucleotides read TGTGCCAGCAGCGAGGGGATGGGACTAGCGGGGGGAGAGACCCAGTACTTC.